This TCR beta chain appears in the sequencing data of a study of CD8 T cells in ankylosing spondylitis. Overall study results and limits: The clones that were linked to disease were reported to be significantly enriched in matched synovial fluid samples from ankylosing spondylitis patients. Within ankylosing spondylitis blood, a TCR beta motif made up of fewer than ten highly homologous variants appeared to be characteristic. CD8+ disease-linked clones were present at relatively low frequencies in blood.

For TCR beta, libraries came from quantitative 5'-RACE with molecular barcodes. TCRdb recomputed calls from the 5' RACE reads with MiXCR, one row per CDR3 protein. Counted here are some 250,000 distinct CDR3 sequences, around a tenth occurring once; the ten biggest clones make up 6% to 8.5%. With regard to this clonotype: The antigen is undetermined.

The sequence was obtained from a male donor with ankylosing spondylitis or in good health (not recorded which). Sequencing input: blood, either unsorted or a sorted T cell fraction (not recorded which).

CDR3 region: CASSPKGGGGPYNEQFF. In DNA form, the CDR3 reads TGTGCCAGCAGCCCCAAAGGAGGCGGGGGCCCCTACAATGAGCAGTTCTTC. The chain couples TRBV7-3 to TRBJ2-1; weak D call: TRBD2 (7 bases). Germline-derived CDR1 and CDR2 are SGHTA and FQGTGA. This CDR3 contains 17 residues. V lost 5 bases and J 2 bases, leaving 19 bases between the germline ends.